The rows below give T cell receptor beta chains drawn from one sample of a study of T cell changes during pregnancy in multiple sclerosis. Profiled with immunoSEQ multiplex PCR; TCRdb holds only in-frame clones, not every one. The sample consists of over 60,000 clones, 75% to 95% of them appearing once. This specimen was peripheral blood, taken in the third trimester of pregnancy. The receptor source for this set is a female donor in good health, enrolled as a control in a pregnancy study. CDR3s leave out the opening cysteine and the closing phenylalanine or tryptophan.

TRBV19	TRBJ1-1	ASSISGQGGTEAF
TRBV6-5	TRBJ2-3	ASSHEEGWTDTQY
TRBV4-3	TRBJ2-3	ASSQDPGTGSDTQY
TRBV10-3	TRBJ2-3	AIRPGLAGPKPDTQY
TRBV6-5	TRBJ2-7	ASSLRQGGYEQY
TRBV6-6	TRBJ1-3	ASSYSEGGGNTIY
TRBV28	TRBJ1-1	ASSFPGLQGWTF
TRBV7-9	TRBJ1-4	ASSRTVATNEKLF
TRBV28	TRBJ1-3	ASSSPDSEKSSGNTIY
TRBV10-3	TRBJ1-2	AISESGGVNYGYT
TRBV27	TRBJ1-2	ASSALDGQGYYGYT
TRBV2	TRBJ2-7	ASSRESYEQY
TRBV11-2	TRBJ2-7	ASSYQTYGSYEQY
TRBV7-8	TRBJ2-3	ASSPHRTGSTDTQY
TRBV6-6	TRBJ2-3	ASCSQGDTQY
TRBV7-2	TRBJ2-7	ASSPGPGQGDEQY
TRBV18	TRBJ1-2	ASSHPGTPRSYGYT